A selection of T cell receptor beta chains follows, all from one sample in a study of blood T cell repertoires in COVID-19. Assay: immunoSEQ multiplex PCR; the TCRdb copy retains only in-frame clones and omits some. This repertoire shows 110,000 or so clones, around 87% found once; its top ten account for roughly 8.2%. Sequenced material: peripheral blood. The receptors were gathered from a human donor in a cohort sampled during active COVID-19. The CDR3 runs from the conserved cysteine through the conserved F or W. Each record gives: clone size, J gene, V gene, D gene, CDR3 protein, CDR3 DNA. The D gene is left open where the match is weak. Where a row states a size, it is once, few, many or the class of an expanded clone; other rows omit it.

- | TRBJ2-1 | TRBV3-1/TRBV3-2 | TRBD2 | CASSPGLAGDNEQFF | TGTGCCAGCAGCCCGGGACTAGCGGGAGATAATGAGCAGTTCTTC
- | TRBJ1-3 | TRBV14 | - | CASSQQFSGNTIYF | TGTGCCAGCAGCCAACAGTTCTCTGGAAACACCATATATTTT
- | TRBJ1-2 | TRBV5-8 | - | CASSLGQNYGYTF | TGTGCCAGCAGCTTGGGACAGAACTATGGCTACACCTTC
- | TRBJ2-7 | TRBV15 | TRBD2 | CATSRVAGAGMGEQYF | TGTGCCACCAGCAGAGTAGCGGGTGCCGGGATGGGAGAGCAGTACTTC
- | TRBJ2-1 | TRBV4-1 | - | CASSQGRAPSSYNEQFF | TGCGCCAGCAGCCAAGGGAGGGCCCCAAGCTCCTACAATGAGCAGTTCTTC
- | TRBJ1-1 | TRBV5-4 | - | CASSLDPGVTEAFF | TGTGCCAGCAGCTTGGATCCTGGAGTGACTGAAGCTTTCTTT
- | TRBJ1-1 | TRBV5-1 | - | CASGFTANTEAFF | TGCGCCAGCGGATTTACAGCGAACACTGAAGCTTTCTTT
- | TRBJ2-7 | TRBV24-1 | - | CATSDPGRSGEQYF | TGTGCCACCAGTGACCCCGGACGATCAGGGGAGCAGTACTTC
- | TRBJ2-7 | TRBV19 | - | CATRTASSYEQYF | TGTGCCACTCGGACAGCCTCCAGCTACGAGCAGTACTTC
- | TRBJ2-2 | TRBV4-1 | - | CASSQAGSDTGELFF | TGCGCCAGCAGCCAAGCGGGATCCGACACCGGGGAGCTGTTTTTT
- | TRBJ2-4 | TRBV5-6 | - | CASSLVGTRLAKNIQYF | TGTGCCAGCAGCTTGGTTGGGACAAGGCTAGCCAAAAACATTCAGTACTTC
- | TRBJ1-5 | TRBV5-5 | - | CASSQTNSNQPQHF | TGTGCCAGCAGTCAGACTAATAGCAATCAGCCCCAGCATTTT
once | TRBJ1-2 | TRBV2 | TRBD1 | CASSEGQGRGYTF | TGTGCCAGCAGTGAAGGACAGGGACGCGGCTACACCTTC
- | TRBJ1-1 | TRBV11-3 | TRBD1 | CASSLGRQGGAFF | TGTGCCAGCAGCTTAGGACGGCAGGGGGGAGCTTTCTTT
- | TRBJ1-5 | TRBV19 | TRBD1 | CASTPSGQGMGQPQHF | TGTGCCAGTACCCCGTCGGGACAGGGAATGGGACAGCCCCAGCATTTT
- | TRBJ2-3 | TRBV15 | - | CATSRDSTSRYTDTQYF | TGTGCCACCAGCAGAGATTCAACGTCGAGATACACAGATACGCAGTATTTT
- | TRBJ2-1 | TRBV24-1 | TRBD1 | CATGTEEYNEQFF | TGTGCCACCGGGACAGAAGAATACAATGAGCAGTTCTTC
- | TRBJ2-5 | TRBV11-3 | TRBD2 | CASSTRTSGGETQYF | TGTGCCAGCAGCACCAGGACTAGCGGGGGGGAGACCCAGTACTTC
- | TRBJ2-1 | TRBV13 | TRBD2 | CASSWGLAGGWGSNEQFF | TGTGCCAGCAGCTGGGGACTAGCGGGGGGCTGGGGATCCAATGAGCAGTTCTTC
- | TRBJ2-3 | TRBV3-1/TRBV3-2 | TRBD2 | CASSSGGRATDTQYF | TGTGCCAGCAGCTCGGGGGGGCGGGCCACAGATACGCAGTATTTT
- | TRBJ2-1 | TRBV27 | TRBD2 | CATFGEPGLAGEQFF | TGTGCCACTTTTGGAGAGCCGGGACTAGCGGGAGAGCAGTTCTTC
- | TRBJ2-2 | TRBV24-1 | - | CATSDWDSNTGELFF | TGTGCCACCAGTGATTGGGACTCCAACACCGGGGAGCTGTTTTTT
- | TRBJ1-4 | TRBV30 | - | CAWTWGGATNEKLFF | TGTGCCTGGACGTGGGGGGGCGCAACTAATGAAAAACTGTTTTTT
- | TRBJ1-1 | TRBV5-1 | - | CASSFSGGLNTEAFF | TGCGCCAGCAGCTTTAGTGGGGGCTTGAACACTGAAGCTTTCTTT
- | TRBJ1-6 | TRBV19 | TRBD1 | CASSTGQGVNSPLHF | TGTGCCAGTAGTACCGGACAGGGGGTTAATTCACCCCTCCACTTT
- | TRBJ2-5 | TRBV19 | TRBD1 | CASSMGTAAPETQYF | TGTGCCAGTAGTATGGGGACAGCCGCGCCGGAGACCCAGTACTTC